This TCR beta chain was captured by sequencing in a study of cytomegalovirus exposure and HLA in healthy donors (dated by TCRdb to about 2017). At the level of the whole study: In an earlier analysis of fewer than 750 of the donors, 250 to 350 Gb of sequence data and 100 million or so unique TCR beta sequences from approximately 180 million T cells were reported. Using immunosequencing, the study profiled T cell repertoires from 500 to 800 subjects and related those repertoires to cytomegalovirus serostatus. Every discovery cohort repertoire had been produced on one sequencing platform. Donor age, sex, ethnicity and CMV serostatus were compiled alongside the repertoire data. Typing coverage varied by locus: roughly 629-640 donors for A, B, C, DRB1 and DQB1; more than 500 for DQA1; 606 for DPA1; around 490 for DPB1. Among about 360 genotyped donors of the cohort, an average of about 240,000 unique TCR beta nucleotide sequences were sequenced per donor, about a sixth of them non-productive. Of the 300 to 500 genotyped donors, 75% to 85% were placed in the genetic ancestry cluster associated with self-reported Caucasian donors. The study combined high-throughput TCR immunosequencing, statistical association of individual TCRs with disease status, and machine learning to predict cytomegalovirus infection status. The aim of the study was to test whether cataloging public T cell receptors could identify signatures of past pathogen exposure. Rather than drawing on any new phenotypic data, the later analysis identified candidate immune exposures from TCR beta sequences and the way those sequences occurred across donors. Genome-wide SNP genotypes for about three fifths of the 666 donors were used in a later genetic analysis, which treated that subset as a discovery cohort. An early release covering roughly 640 HLA-typed donors comprised roughly 300 gigabases of sequencing data and some 79 million unique TCR sequences. An earlier analysis of 500 to 750 of the donors applied high-throughput TCR beta sequencing to assess whether each TCR beta V gene segment acted as functional or pseudogenic. HLA typing covered class I and class II loci at four-digit resolution. A separate validation cohort of 100 to 150 different subjects was used in addition to the approximately 610-subject first cohort. Four to six DR-DQ haplotypes were handled as single units for association and clustering, since linkage in the cohort was strong. A later analysis re-analyzed previously published TCR beta repertoires from 600 to 850 donors and added high-resolution HLA genotyping to study TCR occurrence patterns.

A remark on this clone: The antigen this receptor binds is unknown.

The cohort consisted of 600 to 750 healthy bone marrow donors. At the time of sampling, every cohort member was nominally healthy, though immune exposures that went unrecorded were likely present. The donor tested CMV seronegative and was one of the 352 seronegative cohort members. A peripheral blood sample was provided by each donor, and peripheral blood mononuclear cells were used for TCR beta sequencing. The Qiagen DNeasy Blood Extraction Kit was used to extract genomic DNA from the blood cell samples. Counted from cysteine to phenylalanine, this CDR3 has 13 amino acids. The retained sequence is limited to the CDR3, 39 bases, with the frame set at the first base. Taken from the germline V gene, the CDR1 and CDR2 loops are MNHEY and SVGAGI. V and J are trimmed by 6 bases and 8 bases, and the gene matches miss 8 bases of the junction. General study outcomes and caveats: An earlier analysis of approximately 500 of the donors showed that most TCR beta V segments appeared in productive rearrangements either about 87% or about 30% of the time, which broadly matched IMGT annotations. Because some donors lacked HLA typing at each locus, the association tests relied only on the typed subset. A total of 164 TCR beta chains were listed by the study as associated with cytomegalovirus. CMV serostatus was the only immune exposure information available for the cohort. Linkage disequilibrium might explain the correlated functional status among segregating V segments, but an unknown experimental factor could not be ruled out. The sequencing pipeline was judged likely to have produced a cluster of highly shared sequence variants as a technical artifact. A few of the identified cytomegalovirus-associated TCR beta chains were confirmed in vitro to be specific for cytomegalovirus antigens. In a later analysis, TCR association rates were found to vary across HLA loci, with the most associated TCRs seen for DRB1 alleles and the fewest for HLA-C alleles. A later analysis found that HLA-associated TCR beta chains were more clonally expanded and had lower generation probabilities than equally common non-associated chains. The cohort was sequenced for TCR beta chains only, and without alpha or paired-chain data the features that could be detected were limited. Several of the top co-occurrence clusters appeared to be linked to parvovirus B19, influenza, CMV and Epstein-Barr virus, according to a later analysis. It was suggested by the authors that the approach could potentially be generalized to other disease states and immunological phenotypes. A later analysis associated 15,000 to 20,000 TCR beta sequences with specific HLA alleles at a false discovery rate of 0.05. According to a later genetic analysis, donors in an Asian-associated ancestry cluster had fewer N-insertions in productive TCRs than the roughly 700-donor mean. A later genetic analysis associated a missense DCLRE1C variant with V-gene and J-gene trimming of TCR beta chains, and an independent cohort replicated the association. The classifier was reported to diagnose cytomegalovirus status with high specificity and sensitivity in both the original cohort and the validation cohort. About 15 rarely observed V segments, including chromosome 9 orphons, were excluded from the earlier analysis of about 500 of the donors because counts were too low. The 87-base-pair reads could not distinguish some IMGT-functional V segments, including TRBV6-2 and TRBV6-3, so those segments were excluded. In a later analysis, most CMV-associated TCR beta chains were found to appear HLA-restricted, with HLA associations seemingly driven largely by CMV exposure. Roughly uniform sequencing depth across donors was assumed in presence/absence analyses, although this assumption may not hold. A further reported finding was that TCR beta sequences accurately predicted the HLA-A and HLA-B alleles for most subjects in the first cohort. Assigning TCR associations to individual alleles was difficult when HLA alleles, especially DR and DQ, strongly co-occurred. Across donors, most TCR sequences were observed very rarely, whereas some public TCRs were present in many individuals.

The library was obtained by the immunoSEQ multiplex PCR assay. The multiplex PCR relied on a mix of 60 forward primers for TCR Vbeta segments and 13 reverse primers for TCR Jbeta segments. Amplification of the CDR3 region of rearranged TCR beta genes was performed with a multiplex PCR assay on genomic DNA. Amplified TCR beta libraries were sequenced as 87-base-pair reads on the Illumina HiSeq System. As for the authors' bioinformatics: In a later analysis, some 80 million unique TCR beta chains were counted across the roughly 610 repertoires, and around 10 million of these chains were shared by at least two donors. To remove PCR and sequencing errors, raw reads were error-corrected and collapsed into unique sequences using a nearest-neighbor algorithm that merged closely related sequences. Alignment of CDR3 sequences to IMGT reference sequences was used to assign V, D and J gene segments. Each retained sequence needed at least a six-nucleotide match to both a V gene segment and a J gene segment. Rearrangements were called productive when the CDR3 lacked stop codons and stayed in frame with V and J; all others were non-productive. Following IMGT convention, CDR3 was defined as the stretch from the second conserved V-encoded cysteine to the conserved J-encoded phenylalanine. Sequences without an unambiguous match to a single V gene segment were excluded from the earlier analysis of 450 to 650 of the donors. An earlier analysis of almost 600 of the donors classified V segments as functional when productive rearrangements were above 56.7% and as segregating when the standard deviation between donors was above 5%. A statistical classification framework was built to diagnose cytomegalovirus status from the catalog of TCR beta chain sequences. In a later analysis, TCR nucleotide sequences were compared against IMGT/GENE-DB human TR gene sequences so that V and J genes could be assigned. A later analysis assigned CDR3 sequences and most-parsimonious VDJ recombination scenarios with the TCRdist pipeline. In a later analysis, every TCR beta chain was defined by the combination of its CDR3 amino acid sequence and its V-gene family, and reads without a unique V-gene family were dropped. In a later analysis, 450 to 600 highly shared, low-generation-probability nucleotide sequences were removed to address suspected cross-contamination and a sequencing artifact. In a later analysis, a clonal expansion index for each public chain was calculated from normalized within-repertoire ranks of inferred template counts. In a later analysis, generation probabilities were computed using a VDJ recombination model fitted to out-of-frame rearrangements, and the results were checked against IGoR. Hypergeometric tests were used in a later analysis to score TCR-TCR, TCR-HLA and TCR-CMV co-occurrence, with a repertoire-size bias correction applied to the TCR pairs. A later analysis estimated false discovery rates by permuting HLA or CMV assignments 20 times. A later analysis grouped co-occurring TCRs with DBSCAN, adding TCRdist sequence similarity when clustering within HLA-allele-positive subsets. For co-occurrence clustering, repertoires with fewer than 30,000 or more than 120,000 public chains were excluded, along with 5 or 6 repertoires with anomalous nucleotide sharing. The source is immuneACCESS, and TCRdb retained only in-frame sequences with V and J called. Part of the clones is not carried over; for the studies checked, unresolved V genes explain less than half of this, and the remainder is unexplained. From that table come the V and J calls and clone size; the DNA was used to work out D and trimming. The sample table holds approximately 75,000 clones. The biggest ten clones account for roughly 0.9% of the sample.

This clonotype was sampled from a boy aged 5-17 years in good health and CMV-seronegative. Sequenced input: PBMCs. The rearrangement joined TRBV6-5 to TRBJ1-2; 8 junctional bases match TRBD1. The DNA sequence follows: TGTGCCAGCAGGACGGACAGGGTGGCCGGCTACACCTTC. Its product reads: CASRTDRVAGYTF.